The TCR beta chain described here comes from a study of control samples from healthy donors and cancer patients. The germline gives CDR1 MNHEY, CDR2 SVGEGT. V shed 5 bases, J shed 12 bases, and the junction held 11 bases outside the gene matches. The CDR3 covers 13 residues. Repertoires were generated with immunoSEQ multiplex PCR, while TCRdb's copy carries only in-frame clones and drops some. Of around 75,000 clones listed, around 94% are singletons. The TCR sequence derives from a woman aged 55-70 years in good health. The sample comprised blood. This chain uses TRBV6-2 or TRBV6-3 with TRBJ2-7; 9 bases line up with TRBD1. The CDR3 DNA follows: TGTGCCAGCAGTCTGGGGACAGGGTGGTTCCCGTACTTC. It encodes CASSLGTGWFPYF.